These 10 T cell receptor beta chains originate from one sample sequenced in a study of blood T cell repertoires in COVID-19. The protocol was immunoSEQ multiplex PCR, while the TCRdb copy is restricted to in-frame clones and leaves out a portion. The top ten hold more than 1.5% of the sample, which has approximately 150,000 clones, roughly 87% seen once. Source material: peripheral blood. The receptors come from a woman in her fifties or sixties with acute or convalescent COVID-19.

The chain uses TRBV6-5 and TRBJ1-1; TRBD1 is a possible D gene (6 bases). Germline CDR1 is MNHEY and CDR2 is SVGAGI. V was shortened by 5 bases and J by 0 bases, with 13 bases between the two germline ends. This CDR3 is 15 amino acids long. The CDR3 region has the DNA TGTGCCAGCAGTACCCGGACAGCTATGAACACTGAAGCTTTCTTT. This translates into CASSTRTAMNTEAFF.

The J gene is TRBJ2-3, the V gene TRBV7-2, with D maybe TRBD2 (5 bases). Germline values: CDR1 SGHTA, CDR2 FQGNSA. The germline V and J ends were trimmed by 1 base and 4 bases, with 9 bases remaining between them. The CDR3 consists of 14 residues. This chain's CDR3 is CASSLDLASDTQYF. The CDR3 nucleotides read TGTGCCAGCAGCTTAGATCTAGCCTCAGATACGCAGTATTTT.

V usage is TRBV18 and J usage is TRBJ2-2; TRBD2 aligns across 9 bases. With 5 bases clipped from V and 2 bases from J, the junction kept 9 bases outside the gene matches. CDR3 length: 17 amino acids. CDR1 is KGHSH, CDR2 LQKENI, per germline. The CDR3: CASSEHLAGLNTGELFF. The CDR3 bases are TGTGCCAGCTCAGAACACCTAGCGGGGCTTAACACCGGGGAGCTGTTTTTT. The variable domain in full, with the rest retrieved from reference TRBV18 and TRBJ2-2, is NAGVMQNPRHLVRRRGQEARLRCSPMKGHSHVYWYRQLPEEGLKFMVYLQKENIIDESGMPKERFSAEFPKEGPSILRIQQVVRGDSAAYFCASSEHLAGLNTGELFFGEGSRLTVL.

The V and J genes are TRBV9 and TRBJ2-1; a possible D gene is TRBD2 (5 bases). V gave up 0 bases and J gave up 3 bases, with 7 bases separating them. The CDR3 contains 14 residues. CDR1 is SGDLS and CDR2 is YYNGEE in the germline V gene. CDR3 DNA sequence: TGTGCCAGCAGCGTAGGACGGGACTACAATGAGCAGTTCTTC. Protein: CASSVGRDYNEQFF. Based on the CDR3 plus reference TRBV9 and TRBJ2-1, the full variable domain is DSGVTQTPKHLITATGQRVTLRCSPRSGDLSVYWYQQSLDQGLQFLIQYYNGEERAKGNILERFSAQQFPDLHSELNLSSLELGDSALYFCASSVGRDYNEQFFGPGTRLTVL.

The chain uses TRBV2 and TRBJ1-1; D is ambiguous. The CDR3 covers 16 residues. Germline V gene sequence: CDR1 SNHLY, CDR2 FYNNEI. V shed 6 bases and J shed 1 base, with 18 bases lying between them. CDR3 nucleotides: TGTGCCAGCAGCGTTGACATCCCCAGTAGGAACACTGAAGCTTTCTTT. Residues: CASSVDIPSRNTEAFF.

This clone was detected a few times. The V gene is TRBV5-5, the J gene TRBJ2-3; a weak D match, TRBD2 (6 bases). The CDR3 consists of 16 residues. V was shortened by 4 bases and J by 0 bases, with 15 bases between the two germline ends. Germline-derived CDR1 and CDR2 are SGHKS and YYEKEE (reference sequence). The CDR3 spells CASSLPGDISTDTQYF. Here the CDR3 DNA reads TGTGCCAGCAGCCTACCGGGAGATATTAGCACAGATACGCAGTATTTT.

This chain uses TRBV5-1 with TRBJ2-7, with TRBD1 matching 9 bases. With V trimmed by 4 bases and J by 5 bases, 7 bases remained unmatched. The CDR3 contains 14 residues. Germline CDR1 is SGHRS and CDR2 is YFSETQ. The CDR3 reads CASSPRGTGHEQYF. The CDR3 nucleotides are TGCGCCAGCAGCCCTAGGGGGACAGGGCACGAGCAGTACTTC.

The chain couples TRBV4-3 to TRBJ2-1; 9 bases map to TRBD2. The CDR3 covers 16 residues. Per the germline V gene, CDR1 is LGHNA and CDR2 is YSLEER. The junction had 4 bases not matched to a gene; V was cut back by 2 bases and J by 2 bases. CDR3 coding DNA: TGCGCCAGCAGCCAAAGACGGACTAGCGCCTACAATGAGCAGTTCTTC. Translation: CASSQRRTSAYNEQFF.

The chain uses TRBV29-1 and TRBJ2-1; 11 nucleotides line up with TRBD2. The CDR3 has 13 residues. Germline-derived CDR1 and CDR2 are SQVTM and ANQGSEA. The V segment lost 6 bases and the J segment 6 bases; nucleotides outside the gene matches: 4. CDR3 sequence (DNA): TGCAGCGTCCGACTAGCGGGATTCAATGAGCAGTTCTTC. This encodes CSVRLAGFNEQFF.

The chain recombines TRBV11-2 with TRBJ2-1; D is uncertain. There are 13 residues in the CDR3. Trimming shortened V by 5 bases and J by 7 bases, and 12 bases separated the two germline ends. Germline V gives CDR1 SGHAT, CDR2 FQNNGV. The CDR3 region is CASSPPAVNEQFF. The CDR3 DNA reads as TGTGCCAGCAGCCCCCCGGCGGTGAATGAGCAGTTCTTC.